A single sample is the source of the 29 T cell receptor beta chains below, sequenced in a study of shared clonotypes between healthy human individuals. Produced via immunoSEQ multiplex PCR; TCRdb's table is partial and in-frame only. Of about 110,000 clones in the sample, 68% are singletons; the top ten hold approximately 23%. Sequencing was done on a sample of memory CD8+ T cells sorted from blood. As for subset: CD45RO+ cells pooled with CCR7-negative TemRA cells. Receptor source: a woman in her twenties or thirties in good health.

CDR3 amino acids: CASSQEFPAGGILDTQYF. CDR3 DNA: TGCGCCAGCAGCCAAGAATTTCCAGCGGGGGGGATACTAGATACGCAGTATTTT. The V call is TRBV4-1, the J call TRBJ2-3, with 10 bases identical to TRBD2. This CDR3 spans 18 amino acids. CDR1 is MGHRA, CDR2 YSYEKL, per germline. V shed 0 bases, J shed 5 bases, and the junction held 11 bases outside the gene matches.

This clone was seen many times. Other DNA sequences in the sample encode the same CDR3. This sequence joins TRBV27 and TRBJ2-6; D is uncertain. Germline V gene sequence: CDR1 MNHEY, CDR2 SMNVEV (reference sequence). The CDR3 consists of 13 residues. With 5 bases removed from V and 1 base from J, the gap between germline ends came to 3 bases. This chain's CDR3 is CASSPSGANVLTF. The CDR3 DNA is TGTGCCAGCAGTCCATCTGGGGCCAACGTCCTGACTTTC. Drawing the rest from reference TRBV27 and TRBJ2-6, the complete variable domain is EAQVTQNPRYLITVTGKKLTVTCSQNMNHEYMSWYRQDPGLGLRQIYYSMNVEVTDKGDVPEGYKVSRKEKRNFPLILESPSPNQTSLYFCASSPSGANVLTFGAGSRLTVL.

V and J are TRBV18 and TRBJ1-6; D unclear. Germline CDR1 reads KGHSH; CDR2 reads LQKENI. This CDR3 is 16 amino acids long. Trimming pared 3 bases from V and 8 bases from J, leaving 17 bases between. CDR3 DNA: TGTGCCAGCTCACCCGGGAAGGCGATGTGGTATTCACCCCTCCACTTT. This translates into CASSPGKAMWYSPLHF.

This chain joins TRBV27 and TRBJ2-3; weak D call: TRBD2 (6 bases). The CDR3 length is 15 residues. V lost 8 bases and J lost 2, with 17 bases in between. Germline V gene lookup returns CDR1 MNHEY and CDR2 SMNVEV (reference sequence). This CDR3 reads CASCDRDSPTDTQYF. The DNA of the CDR3 is TGTGCCAGCTGCGACCGGGACTCGCCCACAGATACGCAGTATTTT.

The chain couples TRBV7-3 to TRBJ2-7; 11 nucleotides line up with TRBD2. CDR1 is SGHTA and CDR2 is FQGTGA in the germline V gene. The CDR3 is 16 amino acids. J lost 7 bases, V lost 4 bases, and 12 bases had no gene match. The CDR3 spells CASSSRRLAGSGEQYF. DNA for the CDR3: TGTGCCAGCAGCTCGCGTCGACTAGCGGGATCGGGGGAGCAGTACTTC.

The rearrangement joins TRBV27 to TRBJ1-6; no firm D call. V was pared by 5 bases and J by 8 bases, with 10 bases between. Germline V gene data show CDR1 as MNHEY and CDR2 as SMNVEV (reference sequence). This CDR3 comprises 13 residues. CDR3 DNA: TGTGCCAGCAGTCCCGTTGGCCATTCACCCCTCCACTTT. Translated, it gives CASSPVGHSPLHF.

This clone was recorded many times. The gene calls are TRBV6-5 and TRBJ2-1; D is undetermined. In germline, CDR1 is MNHEY, CDR2 SVGAGI. The CDR3 totals 13 residues. V lost 7 bases and J lost 6, with 13 bases in between. DNA for the CDR3: TGTGCCAGCAAGGACCTTTCGGTCAATGAGCAGTTCTTC. As protein: CASKDLSVNEQFF.

The chain joins TRBV25-1 to TRBJ2-7; the D gene is possibly TRBD2 (7 bases). Trimming removed 2 bases at V and 9 bases at J, with 17 bases between. CDR1 and CDR2 (germline): MGHDK, SYGVNS. The CDR3 length is 14 residues. CDR3 nucleotide sequence: TGTGCCAGCAGTGAAGGTGGGGGAGGGGGAGCGCAGTACTTC. This sequence encodes CASSEGGGGGAQYF.

The genes are TRBV27 and TRBJ2-7, with D perhaps matching TRBD2 (7 bases). The CDR3 has 11 amino acids. Germline CDR1 reads MNHEY; CDR2 reads SMNVEV (reference sequence). CDR3 residues: CVGRGPYEQYF. The CDR3 DNA follows: TGTGTCGGGCGGGGGCCCTACGAGCAGTACTTC.

The chain carries TRBV28 and TRBJ1-5; TRBD1 is a possible D gene (6 bases). This CDR3 is 17 amino acids long. The germline V gene has CDR1 MDHEN and CDR2 SYDVKM. Trimming removed 6 bases at V and 4 bases at J, with 22 bases between. Here the CDR3 DNA reads TGTGCCAGCAGCCCTCGGGGACACGCGGTCCCAAATCAGCCCCAGCATTTT. Amino acid sequence: CASSPRGHAVPNQPQHF.

In its sample, this clone was seen many times. Different DNA sequences within this sample yield the same CDR3. The chain employs TRBV9 and TRBJ2-5; TRBD1 is a possible D gene (5 bases). CDR1 and CDR2 (germline): SGDLS, YYNGEE. The CDR3 covers 14 residues. The V gene lost 0 bases and the J gene lost 4 bases, with 10 bases spanning the gap. The CDR3 loop is CASSVGGSGETQYF. CDR3 DNA: TGTGCCAGCAGCGTAGGGGGCAGTGGAGAGACCCAGTACTTC.

The chain recombines TRBV18 with TRBJ2-1, with 11 bases aligning to TRBD2. V was pared by 1 base and J by 3 bases, with 8 bases of the junction left unmatched. CDR3 length equals 18 residues. CDR1 is KGHSH, CDR2 LQKENI, per germline. CDR3 sequence reads: CASSPRMTSGKYYNEQFF. The CDR3 DNA follows: TGTGCCAGCTCACCACGGATGACTAGCGGGAAATACTACAATGAGCAGTTCTTC.

The V and J genes are TRBV7-2 and TRBJ2-7; D remains unclear. The V end was cut by 1 base, the J end by 4 bases, with 14 bases between. From germline, CDR1 is SGHTA and CDR2 FQGNSA. CDR3 length equals 15 residues. The CDR3 loop is CASSLVSTRAYEQYF. The CDR3 region has the DNA TGTGCCAGCAGCTTAGTGTCCACAAGGGCTTACGAGCAGTACTTC.

The chain employs TRBV14 and TRBJ2-1, with 11 positions matching TRBD2. The V gene end was trimmed by 5 bases and the J gene end by 8 bases; junction bases not matched to a gene: 11. The germline V gene encodes CDR1 SGHDN and CDR2 FVKESK. The length of the CDR3 is 16 residues. DNA of the CDR3: TGTGCCAGCAGCGGAGGAATAGCGGGAGGGCCGTATGAGCAGTTCTTC. Translated, it gives CASSGGIAGGPYEQFF.

The CDR3 here is CASSRKDGPYYEQYF. CDR3 DNA: TGTGCCAGCAGCCGCAAAGACGGCCCTTACTACGAGCAGTACTTC. The rearrangement links TRBV7-9 to TRBJ2-7; D is ambiguous. The length of the CDR3 is 15 residues. From germline, CDR1 is SEHNR and CDR2 FQNEAQ (reference sequence). Between the trimmed V and J ends, which lost 5 bases and 3 bases, there was a span of 17 bases.

This chain connects TRBV7-9 to TRBJ2-1, with 7 nucleotides matching TRBD2. Per germline, CDR1 SEHNR and CDR2 FQNEAQ (reference sequence). J gave up 2 bases and V 0 bases, and 1 base lay outside the gene matches. This CDR3 region has 15 residues. CDR3 loop: CASSLAGGPYNEQFF. The CDR3 DNA sequence: TGTGCCAGCAGCTTAGCGGGAGGGCCCTACAATGAGCAGTTCTTC.

This clone was counted between two and nine times. Written as DNA, the CDR3 is TGTGCCACCAGCGACCCCTCCCGCGGGGACACCGGGGAGCTGTTTTTT. Translated: CATSDPSRGDTGELFF. The chain couples TRBV15 to TRBJ2-2; possible D gene TRBD2, 6 bases. Germline CDR1 is LNHNV and CDR2 is YYDKDF (reference sequence). Trimming pared 5 bases from V and 3 bases from J, leaving 16 bases between. CDR3 length: 16 amino acids.

The gene calls are TRBV15 and TRBJ2-3, with D unresolved. The CDR3 has 17 amino acids. The germline V gene encodes CDR1 LNHNV and CDR2 YYDKDF (reference sequence). V was clipped by 2 bases and J by 2 bases, with 17 bases between them. The CDR3 spells CATSRTPQPSNTDTQYF. The DNA of the CDR3 is TGTGCCACCAGCAGAACCCCCCAACCATCTAACACAGATACGCAGTATTTT.

V and J are TRBV10-2 and TRBJ2-5; no definite D call. V lost 3 bases to trimming and J lost 5 bases, with 7 bases between them. The CDR3 covers 12 residues. The V gene's germline CDR1 is WSHSY and CDR2 SAAADI. In DNA form, the CDR3 reads TGCGCCAGCAGTGACTCCGGGGAGACCCAGTACTTC. As protein: CASSDSGETQYF.

The V and J genes are TRBV25-1 and TRBJ2-7; D may be TRBD2 (5 bases). The CDR3 consists of 16 residues. V lost 1 base to trimming and J lost 1 base, with 14 bases between them. Germline lookup yields CDR1 MGHDK and CDR2 SYGVNS. The CDR3 coding sequence is TGTGCCAGCAGTGAATCAGAGGGTACAGAATCCTACGAGCAGTACTTC. Translating it yields CASSESEGTESYEQYF.

At least ten counts were recorded for this clone. Other DNA sequences of this sample code for an identical CDR3. V gene TRBV9 combines with J gene TRBJ2-5; D unclear. Trimming left V 0 bases short and J 1 base short, with 7 bases between. CDR1 and CDR2 from the germline V gene are SGDLS and YYNGEE. The CDR3 length is 14 residues. CDR3 sequence reads: CASSVAWGQETQYF. In DNA form, the CDR3 reads TGTGCCAGCAGCGTAGCTTGGGGCCAAGAGACCCAGTACTTC.

The chain employs TRBV21-1 and TRBJ1-3; the table gives TRBD1 as D, unverified against the DNA. TRBV21-1 is a pseudogene locus. The CDR3 extends over 14 amino acids. CDR3 sequence: CASTLTGLGNTIYF. Written as DNA, the CDR3 is TGTGCCAGCACCTTAACAGGGCTTGGAAACACCATATATTTT.

In this sample, this clone turned up a few times. This chain links TRBV2 with TRBJ2-5; tentatively, D is TRBD2 (6 bases). The V end lost 2 bases, the J end lost 5 bases, and 12 bases lay between the germline ends. The germline CDR1 and CDR2 sequences are SNHLY and FYNNEI. CDR3 size: 14 residues. As DNA, the CDR3 is TGTGCCAGCAGTGAACGCGGGGTACAGGAGACCCAGTACTTC. Protein product: CASSERGVQETQYF. Looking up the rest from reference TRBV2 and TRBJ2-5 gives the full variable domain: EPEVTQTPSHQVTQMGQEVILRCVPISNHLYFYWYRQILGQKVEFLVSFYNNEISEKSEIFDDQFSVERPDGSNFTLKIRSTKLEDSAMYFCASSERGVQETQYFGPGTRLLVL.

The CDR3 loop is CASSATDRDNYGYTF. CDR3 sequence (DNA): TGCGCCAGCAGCGCCACCGACAGAGACAACTATGGCTACACCTTC. J is TRBJ1-2 and V is TRBV5-1, with D possibly TRBD1 on 5 matching bases. Trimming left V 4 bases short and J 2 bases short, with 15 bases between. CDR1 and CDR2 from the germline V gene are SGHRS and YFSETQ. The length of the CDR3 is 15 residues.

The rearrangement joins TRBV10-2 to TRBJ2-7; TRBD2 matches at 7 bases. V lost 5 bases to trimming and J lost 0 bases; unmatched junction nucleotides: 7. The V gene's germline CDR1 is WSHSY and CDR2 SAAADI. The CDR3 runs 15 residues. The CDR3: CASSKERGLSYEQYF. The CDR3 bases are TGCGCCAGCAGTAAAGAGCGGGGCCTCTCCTACGAGCAGTACTTC.

This CDR3 is CASSLGTSDNTGELFF. In nucleotides, the CDR3 is TGTGCCAGCAGTTTGGGGACTAGCGACAACACCGGGGAGCTGTTTTTT. This chain links TRBV28 with TRBJ2-2; the match to TRBD2 covers 10 bases. After removal of 3 bases from V and 2 bases from J, the junction contained 3 bases not matched to a gene. Germline loops: CDR1 MDHEN, CDR2 SYDVKM. This CDR3 region has 16 residues.

The sample holds a few counts of this clone. This chain joins TRBV19 and TRBJ1-4, with TRBD1 matching 8 bases. The germline gives CDR1 LNHDA, CDR2 SQIVND (reference sequence). Trimming cost V 3 bases and J 6 bases; bases outside gene matches: 15. The CDR3 contains 18 residues. The CDR3 protein is CASSIQGAPFDFDEKLFF. In DNA form, the CDR3 reads TGTGCCAGTAGTATCCAGGGGGCCCCCTTCGACTTTGATGAAAAACTGTTTTTT.

The V call is TRBV30, the J call TRBJ1-2, with TRBD1 matching over 9 bases. Per the germline V gene, CDR1 is GTSNPN and CDR2 is SVGIG (reference sequence). V lost 8 bases to trimming and J lost 8 bases; unmatched junction nucleotides: 18. CDR3 length equals 15 residues. The CDR3 DNA reads TGTGCCCAAGAAGTACAGGGGGCGCTCTATTTAGGCTACACCTTC. Translated: CAQEVQGALYLGYTF.

This clone was detected ten times or more. This sequence joins TRBV28 and TRBJ1-1; no clear D gene. Germline CDR1 MDHEN, CDR2 SYDVKM. Deletions cut 6 bases from V and 7 bases from J, with 15 bases between. The CDR3 covers 13 residues. The CDR3 nucleotides are TGTGCCAGCAGGAGACCTTGGGAGGTTGAAGCTTTCTTT. The encoded protein is CASRRPWEVEAFF. The full variable domain, in which reference TRBV28 and TRBJ1-1 provide the parts outside the CDR3, is DVKVTQSSRYLVKRTGEKVFLECVQDMDHENMFWYRQDPGLGLRLIYFSYDVKMKEKGDIPEGYSVSREKKERFSLILESASTNQTSMYLCASRRPWEVEAFFGQGTRLTVV.